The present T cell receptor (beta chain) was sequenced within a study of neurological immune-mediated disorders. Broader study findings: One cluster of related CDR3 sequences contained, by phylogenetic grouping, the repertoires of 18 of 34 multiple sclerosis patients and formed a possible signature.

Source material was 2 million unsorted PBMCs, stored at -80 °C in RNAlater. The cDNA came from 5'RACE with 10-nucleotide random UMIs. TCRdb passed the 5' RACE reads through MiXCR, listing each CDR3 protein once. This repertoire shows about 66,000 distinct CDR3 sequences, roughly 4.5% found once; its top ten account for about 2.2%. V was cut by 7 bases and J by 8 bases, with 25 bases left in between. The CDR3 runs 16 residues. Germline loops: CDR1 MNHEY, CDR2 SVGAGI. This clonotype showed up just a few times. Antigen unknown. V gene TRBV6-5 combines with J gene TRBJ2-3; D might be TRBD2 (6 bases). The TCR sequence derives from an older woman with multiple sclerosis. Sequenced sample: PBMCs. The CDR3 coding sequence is TGTGCCAGCACTCTAGGGGTGGGACTGCCCTTCCTTACGCAGTATTTT. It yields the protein CASTLGVGLPFLTQYF.